The 29 T cell receptor beta chains presented below share a single source sample, sequenced in a study of CD8 T cells in ankylosing spondylitis. TCRdb analysed the 5' RACE reads with MiXCR anew, one entry per CDR3 protein. In the table there are more than 150,000 distinct CDR3 sequences, 10% to 15% of which are singletons. Source material: blood, either unsorted or a sorted T cell fraction (not recorded which). The receptors originated from a male donor with ankylosing spondylitis or in good health (not recorded which).

This rearrangement joins TRBV4-2 to TRBJ1-1, with a possible D match to TRBD1 (5 bases). The V gene's germline CDR1 is LGHNA and CDR2 YNFKEQ. Trimming stripped 3 bases from V and 5 bases from J, with 10 bases between. The CDR3 covers 13 residues. The CDR3 protein is CASSHGGGTEAFF. CDR3 DNA sequence: TGTGCCAGCAGCCACGGGGGGGGGACTGAAGCTTTCTTT.

This clonotype was counted between two and nine times. The V and J genes are TRBV25-1 and TRBJ2-5; the match to TRBD1 covers 7 bases. Germline assignment: CDR1 MGHDK and CDR2 SYGVNS. CDR3 length: 15 residues. Losses at the gene ends were 2 bases for V and 5 bases for J; bases not matched to a gene: 8. This chain's CDR3 is CASSEPDRLDETQYF. The CDR3 coding sequence is TGTGCCAGCAGTGAACCGGACAGGTTAGACGAGACCCAGTACTTC. Drawing the rest from reference TRBV25-1 and TRBJ2-5, the complete variable domain is EADIYQTPRYLVIGTGKKITLECSQTMGHDKMYWYQQDPGMELHLIHYSYGVNSTEKGDLSSESTVSRIRTEHFPLTLESARPSHTSQYLCASSEPDRLDETQYFGPGTRLLVL.

This sequence joins TRBV12-3 or TRBV12-4 and TRBJ2-7; 9 nucleotides line up with TRBD1. Trimming at V came to 5 bases and at J to 7 bases, leaving 6 bases not matched to a gene. The length of the CDR3 is 13 residues. The CDR3 loop reads CASSGTGGGEQYF. The CDR3 DNA reads TGTGCCAGCAGTGGAACAGGGGGCGGGGAGCAGTACTTC.

This clonotype has a handful of counts. This chain uses TRBV24-1 with TRBJ1-3; D perhaps matches TRBD1 (6 bases). The length of the CDR3 is 14 residues. CDR1 is KGHDR and CDR2 is SFDVKD in the germline V gene. V shed 4 bases and J shed 2 bases, with 8 bases lying between them. The CDR3 protein is CATSEWGPGNTIYF. In DNA, the CDR3 is TGTGCCACCAGTGAATGGGGGCCTGGAAACACCATATATTTT.

The chain recombines TRBV25-1 with TRBJ1-2, with D uncertain. V was trimmed by 4 bases and J by 8 bases, leaving 11 bases between them. The CDR3 length is 12 residues. Per the germline V gene, CDR1 is MGHDK and CDR2 is SYGVNS. The CDR3 coding sequence is TGTGCCAGCAGTGGAATAGGAGACGGCTACACCTTC. Amino acid sequence: CASSGIGDGYTF.

The gene calls are TRBV9 and TRBJ1-2, with no clear D. Deletions cut 0 bases from V and 5 bases from J, with 8 bases between. The CDR3 extends over 13 amino acids. Germline V gives CDR1 SGDLS, CDR2 YYNGEE. DNA of the CDR3: TGTGCCAGCAGCGTAGATCACGGGTATGGCTACACCTTC. Translating gives CASSVDHGYGYTF.

This clonotype was recorded many times. The gene calls are TRBV25-1 and TRBJ1-1, with unresolved D. This CDR3 comprises 15 residues. The V and J ends lost 4 bases and 3 bases respectively, with 15 bases between them. CDR1 and CDR2 (germline): MGHDK, SYGVNS. The CDR3 loop is CASSAPDPLDTEAFF. CDR3 coding DNA: TGTGCCAGCAGTGCCCCGGATCCCCTGGACACTGAAGCTTTCTTT.

This clonotype was picked up a small number of times. The V and J genes are TRBV11-1 and TRBJ1-2; TRBD1 matches 10 bases. The CDR3 runs 15 residues. J lost 6 bases, V lost 2 bases, and 6 bases had no gene match. From germline, CDR1 is SGHAT and CDR2 FQDESV (reference sequence). CDR3 amino acids: CASSLSRQGADGYTF. The CDR3 nucleotides are TGTGCCAGCAGCTTATCTCGACAGGGGGCGGATGGCTACACCTTC.

This clonotype was seen more than once but under ten times. The chain combines TRBV28 with TRBJ2-7, with 10 bases lining up with TRBD2. The CDR3 is 16 residues long. Trimming removed 7 bases from V and 4 bases from J; junction bases left unmatched: 13. Germline CDR1 and CDR2: MDHEN and SYDVKM. CDR3 in DNA: TGTGCCAGCACCCCCTCCCCCCTAGCGGGAGAGTACGAGCAGTACTTC. Residues: CASTPSPLAGEYEQYF.

This clonotype showed up just a few times. The chain uses TRBV7-9 and TRBJ2-1, with 10 bases fitting TRBD2. The germline V gene encodes CDR1 SEHNR and CDR2 FQNEAQ (reference sequence). The CDR3 sequence is 14 residues long. Losses at the gene ends were 0 bases for V and 15 bases for J; bases not matched to a gene: 8. For the CDR3, the DNA is TGTGCCAGCAGCTTAGCAGGGACTAGCGACAACGGGTTCTTC. Translating gives CASSLAGTSDNGFF. The whole variable domain, filled in from reference TRBV7-9 and TRBJ2-1, reads DTGVSQNPRHKITKRGQNVTFRCDPISEHNRLYWYRQTLGQGPEFLTYFQNEAQLEKSRLLSDRFSAERPKGSFSTLEIQRTEQGDSAMYLCASSLAGTSDNGFFGPGTRLTVL.

The CDR3 sequence is CASSHSPPGQGINEQFF. CDR3 in DNA: TGCGCCAGCAGCCATTCTCCACCGGGACAGGGTATCAATGAGCAGTTCTTC. The V gene is TRBV4-1, the J gene TRBJ2-1, with 9 bases identical to TRBD1. The CDR3 is 17 residues long. V lost 3 bases, J lost 6 bases, and 12 bases stayed unmatched. Germline lookup yields CDR1 MGHRA and CDR2 YSYEKL.

This clonotype has more than one count but fewer than ten. V usage is TRBV29-1 and J usage is TRBJ1-1, with D possibly TRBD1 on 5 matching bases. The CDR3 has 18 residues. Trimming removed 7 bases from V and 5 bases from J, with 32 bases in between. Germline V gene sequence: CDR1 SQVTM, CDR2 ANQGSEA. The CDR3 sequence: CSACPEILSGTGWTEAFF. For the CDR3, the DNA is TGCAGCGCTTGTCCGGAGATCCTTTCCGGGACTGGGTGGACTGAAGCTTTCTTT.

The V call is TRBV27, the J call TRBJ1-1; D ambiguous. Germline V lookup: CDR1 MNHEY, CDR2 SMNVEV (reference sequence). This CDR3 spans 14 amino acids. V was clipped by 6 bases and J by 1 base, with 12 bases between them. CDR3 region: CASRAFGRNTEAFF. The DNA of the CDR3 is TGTGCCAGCAGGGCCTTTGGGAGGAACACTGAAGCTTTCTTT.

The V call is TRBV27, the J call TRBJ1-2, with D perhaps TRBD1 (6 bases). The length of the CDR3 is 13 residues. Germline V gives CDR1 MNHEY, CDR2 SMNVEV (reference sequence). Trimming cost V 6 bases and J 5 bases, with 13 bases left between them. CDR3 amino acids: CASRSQGLYGYTF. CDR3 DNA sequence: TGTGCCAGCAGATCACAGGGATTGTATGGCTACACCTTC.

This clonotype was recorded many times. The rearrangement links TRBV29-1 to TRBJ2-2; TRBD1 matches 7 bases. V dropped 6 bases and J dropped 0; count of bases not matched to a gene: 4. Germline V gene sequence: CDR1 SQVTM, CDR2 ANQGSEA. This CDR3 spans 14 amino acids. This CDR3 reads CSVSGTANTGELFF. Written as DNA, the CDR3 is TGCAGCGTCTCCGGGACAGCGAACACCGGGGAGCTGTTTTTT.

This clonotype turned up a few times. The genes are TRBV7-9 and TRBJ2-2, with D unresolved. There are 13 residues in the CDR3. CDR1 and CDR2 (germline): SEHNR, FQNEAQ (reference sequence). Trimming pared 5 bases from V and 6 bases from J, leaving 10 bases between. CDR3 in amino acids: CASSPPEPGELFF. Here the CDR3 DNA reads TGTGCCAGCAGCCCCCCAGAGCCCGGGGAGCTGTTTTTT.

This clonotype was seen repeatedly, ten times or more. The chain combines TRBV4-1 with TRBJ2-1, with D perhaps matching TRBD2 (6 bases). Germline V lookup: CDR1 MGHRA, CDR2 YSYEKL. CDR3 size: 16 residues. The V end was cut by 2 bases, the J end by 2 bases, with 13 bases between. The CDR3 loop is CASSQTLAPTYNEQFF. In nucleotides, the CDR3 is TGCGCCAGCAGCCAAACCCTAGCGCCAACCTACAATGAGCAGTTCTTC.

About this clonotype itself: A read error may explain this, as a much larger clone is one base away. The chain recombines TRBV6-5 with TRBJ2-2; no clear D gene. Germline lookup yields CDR1 MNHEY and CDR2 SVGAGI. Between the trimmed V and J ends, which lost 2 bases and 1 base, there was a span of 2 bases. The CDR3 loop spans 13 amino acids. The chain's CDR3 is CASSYQNTGELFF. The CDR3 region has the DNA TGTGCCAGCAGTTACCAGAACACCGGGGAGCTGTTTTTT.

In its sample, this clonotype was seen many times. The V gene is TRBV20-1, the J gene TRBJ2-7, with 7 bases fitting TRBD2. This CDR3 spans 12 amino acids. CDR1 DFQATT and CDR2 SNEGSKA come from the germline V gene (reference sequence). The V gene end was trimmed by 0 bases and the J gene end by 4 bases; junction bases not matched to a gene: 0. The CDR3 DNA is TGCAGTGCTAGAGAGCGGGAGTACGAGCAGTACTTC. Protein product: CSAREREYEQYF.

The chain carries TRBV11-2 and TRBJ2-7; D uncertain. V shed 2 bases and J shed 3 bases, with 5 bases lying between them. This CDR3 is built from 12 residues. Per germline, CDR1 SGHAT and CDR2 FQNNGV. In DNA, the CDR3 is TGTGCCAGCAGCTTAATGGTCTACGAGCAGTACTTC. Its translation is CASSLMVYEQYF. The full variable domain, its missing parts supplied by reference TRBV11-2 and TRBJ2-7, is EAGVAQSPRYKIIEKRQSVAFWCNPISGHATLYWYQQILGQGPKLLIQFQNNGVVDDSQLPKDRFSAERLKGVDSTLKIQPAKLEDSAVYLCASSLMVYEQYFGPGTRLTVT.

The chain employs TRBV20-1 and TRBJ2-7; TRBD2 matches 8 bases. V lost 6 bases to trimming and J lost 6 bases; unmatched junction nucleotides: 10. Germline assignment: CDR1 DFQATT and CDR2 SNEGSKA (reference sequence). The CDR3 sequence is 13 residues long. CDR3 DNA sequence: TGCAGTGCGGGTCCGGGACTAGTCACCGAGCAGTACTTC. Its protein product is CSAGPGLVTEQYF.

Here the CDR3 DNA reads TGTGCCAGCAGTTTAAGTGGACAGGCGCCCTCCTACGAGCAGTACTTC. Translated: CASSLSGQAPSYEQYF. The chain employs TRBV27 and TRBJ2-7; 7 bases match TRBD1. The CDR3 is 16 residues long. Per the germline V gene, CDR1 is MNHEY and CDR2 is SMNVEV (reference sequence). V dropped 2 bases and J dropped 0; count of bases not matched to a gene: 7.

This clonotype was observed at least ten times. V gene TRBV7-9 combines with J gene TRBJ2-5; no definite D call. The germline gives CDR1 SEHNR, CDR2 FQNEAQ (reference sequence). V lost 1 base, J lost 7 bases, and 13 bases lay in between. CDR3 length: 14 amino acids. CDR3 region: CASSLVGQSGTQYF. The CDR3 region has the DNA TGTGCCAGCAGCTTAGTGGGTCAGTCGGGGACCCAGTACTTC.

This rearrangement joins TRBV6-1 to TRBJ2-7; TRBD1 agrees at 9 bases. Losses at the gene ends were 0 bases for V and 6 bases for J; bases not matched to a gene: 12. The CDR3 contains 17 residues. Germline CDR1 MNHNS, CDR2 SASEGT. The CDR3 spells CASSEARWRDRDPEQYF. The CDR3 DNA sequence: TGTGCCAGCAGTGAAGCAAGGTGGAGGGACAGGGACCCCGAGCAGTACTTC.

This clonotype came up a few times. The rearrangement links TRBV7-2 to TRBJ2-7; the match to TRBD2 covers 7 bases. J was trimmed by 0 bases and V by 5 bases; bases with no gene match: 7. The CDR3 runs to 15 residues. CDR1 and CDR2 (germline): SGHTA, FQGNSA. CDR3 in amino acids: CASSRGDLISYEQYF. The CDR3 DNA reads TGTGCCAGCAGCCGGGGGGACTTGATCTCCTACGAGCAGTACTTC.

This clonotype appeared a few times. V usage is TRBV12-3 or TRBV12-4 and J usage is TRBJ2-7; D perhaps matches TRBD2 (5 bases). The CDR3 is 13 residues long. The V end lost 3 bases, the J end lost 3 bases, and 9 bases lay between the germline ends. Written as DNA, the CDR3 is TGTGCCAGCAGTTTTCTAGCTGTCTACGAGCAGTACTTC. This gives the protein CASSFLAVYEQYF.

This clonotype was recorded a few times. The chain carries TRBV15 and TRBJ2-3; D possibly corresponds to TRBD2 (6 bases). V was pared by 3 bases and J by 3 bases, with 10 bases between. CDR1 is LNHNV and CDR2 is YYDKDF in the germline V gene (reference sequence). The length of the CDR3 is 14 residues. CDR3 region: CATSSRRETDTQYF. The CDR3 bases are TGTGCCACCAGCAGTCGCCGGGAGACAGATACGCAGTATTTT.

Only a few counts were recorded for this clonotype. The chain combines TRBV10-2 with TRBJ2-2; maybe TRBD2 (6 bases). V was trimmed by 2 bases and J by 1 base, leaving 14 bases between them. The CDR3 sequence is 17 residues long. Germline values: CDR1 WSHSY, CDR2 SAAADI. The CDR3 nucleotides are TGCGCCAGCAGTGAGCCCAAGCGGAGGGAGAACACCGGGGAGCTGTTTTTT. This translates into CASSEPKRRENTGELFF.

The V gene is TRBV25-1, the J gene TRBJ2-1; maybe TRBD2 (5 bases). The germline CDR1 and CDR2 sequences are MGHDK and SYGVNS. The germline V and J ends were trimmed by 0 bases and 7 bases, with 10 bases remaining between them. The CDR3 has 14 amino acids. CDR3 in amino acids: CASSEYSLANEQFF. CDR3 coding DNA: TGTGCCAGCAGTGAATATTCTCTAGCAAATGAGCAGTTCTTC.